This is a list of T cell receptor beta chains from one sample in a study of blood T cell repertoires in COVID-19. Profiling relied on immunoSEQ multiplex PCR, and the TCRdb table lists in-frame clones only, not all of them. This sample carries approximately 150,000 clones, about 90% of them seen once, and the ten largest clones take around 1.2%. What was sequenced was PBMCs or T cells enriched from blood (not recorded which). Source of these receptors: a human donor with acute COVID-19. The donor label of this sample is uncertain. Both conserved end residues are part of each CDR3. Each record gives: V gene, D gene, clone size, J gene, CDR3 protein, CDR3 DNA. D genes are given only for firm matches. Clone sizes are given selectively: once, few, many, or a class where the clone is expanded.

>TRBV3-1/TRBV3-2|TRBD1|.|TRBJ2-7
CASSLGTGSYEQYF
TGTGCCAGCAGCCTAGGGACAGGATCCTACGAGCAGTACTTC
>TRBV19|TRBD1|few|TRBJ1-5
CASSPMGQLNQPQHF
TGTGCCAGTAGTCCGATGGGACAGCTCAATCAGCCCCAGCATTTT
>TRBV19|.|.|TRBJ1-1
CASSNQGNTEAFF
TGTGCCAGTAGTAACCAGGGGAACACTGAAGCTTTCTTT
>TRBV4-1|.|few|TRBJ2-7
CASSQAGPSYEQYF
TGCGCCAGCAGCCAGGCAGGGCCTTCCTACGAGCAGTACTTC
>TRBV10-3|TRBD1|.|TRBJ1-1
CAISHGTGDTEAFF
TGTGCCATCAGTCACGGGACAGGGGACACTGAAGCTTTCTTT
>TRBV2|.|.|TRBJ2-7
CASGGYEQYF
TGTGCCAGCGGCGGCTACGAGCAGTACTTC
>TRBV21-1|.|.|TRBJ2-2
CASSKCLRSGLSGELFF
TGTGCCAGCAGCAAATGCCTCCGCTCAGGGCTGTCCGGGGAGCTGTTTTTT
>TRBV5-1|.|.|TRBJ2-4
CASSLVGLENIQYF
TGCGCCAGCAGCTTGGTCGGACTCGAAAACATTCAGTACTTC
>TRBV5-1|TRBD2|once|TRBJ2-3
CASSILAGVSTDTQYF
TGCGCCAGCAGCATTCTGGCGGGGGTTAGCACAGATACGCAGTATTTT
>TRBV4-1|.|.|TRBJ1-5
CASSQLPLGAAQPQHF
TGCGCCAGCAGCCAACTTCCCTTGGGTGCGGCTCAGCCCCAGCATTTT
>TRBV9|TRBD2|.|TRBJ2-3
CASSVIERGGRDTQYF
TGTGCCAGCAGCGTAATCGAGCGGGGGGGCCGCGATACGCAGTATTTT
>TRBV18|TRBD1|once|TRBJ2-3
CASSQGQGLGDTQYF
TGTGCCAGCTCACAGGGACAGGGACTGGGGGATACGCAGTATTTT
>TRBV10-3|.|once|TRBJ2-7
CAISEQVMYF
TGTGCCATCAGTGAACAGGTGATGTACTTC
>TRBV6-6|TRBD1|.|TRBJ1-5
CASRIQGSQPQHF
TGTGCCAGCAGGATACAGGGGAGTCAGCCCCAGCATTTT
>TRBV7-9|.|.|TRBJ2-7
CASRGGLDSYEQYF
TGTGCCAGCAGGGGGGGTCTAGACTCCTACGAGCAGTACTTC
>TRBV5-6|TRBD1|.|TRBJ1-1
CASSSRATGAEAFF
TGTGCCAGCAGCTCCCGGGCTACAGGGGCTGAAGCTTTCTTT
>TRBV9|TRBD1|.|TRBJ1-3
CASSVGGRTGGNTIYF
TGTGCCAGCAGCGTAGGGGGGAGGACAGGCGGAAACACCATATATTTT
>TRBV27|TRBD2|few|TRBJ2-6
CASSLRGGPSGANVLTF
TGTGCCAGCAGTTTGCGGGGGGGCCCCTCTGGGGCCAACGTCCTGACTTTC
>TRBV11-2|.|.|TRBJ2-3
CASSSYRVGNTQYF
TGTGCCAGCAGCTCCTACAGGGTTGGGAATACGCAGTATTTT
>TRBV9|TRBD1|.|TRBJ1-4
CASSALSGTGSEKLFF
TGTGCCAGCAGCGCACTTTCCGGGACAGGGAGTGAAAAACTGTTTTTT
>TRBV19|.|few|TRBJ2-2
CASSTLRTANTGELFF
TGTGCCAGTAGTACGCTAAGGACAGCGAACACCGGGGAGCTGTTTTTT
>TRBV3-1/TRBV3-2|.|.|TRBJ1-2
CASSQGLFYGYTF
TGTGCCAGCAGCCAAGGACTGTTCTATGGCTACACCTTC
>TRBV19|TRBD1|.|TRBJ1-1
CASLWTGNTEAFF
TGTGCCAGCCTTTGGACAGGGAACACTGAAGCTTTCTTT
>TRBV19|TRBD1|.|TRBJ2-2
CASKGRTGSIGELFF
TGTGCCAGTAAAGGTCGGACAGGGTCGATCGGGGAGCTGTTTTTT
>TRBV19|.|.|TRBJ1-1
CASIRGRKDTEAFF
TGTGCCAGTATAAGGGGCCGAAAGGACACTGAAGCTTTCTTT
>TRBV29-1|.|.|TRBJ2-7
CSVEDTRVYEQYF
TGCAGCGTTGAAGATACCCGCGTTTACGAGCAGTACTTC
>TRBV2|TRBD1|.|TRBJ1-2
CARRATGDNDGYTF
TGTGCCAGACGGGCCACAGGGGACAACGATGGCTACACCTTC
>TRBV28|.|.|TRBJ1-2
CASSSPGGNYGYTF
TGTGCCAGCAGTTCCCCGGGAGGGAACTATGGCTACACCTTC
>TRBV30|TRBD1|once|TRBJ1-4
CGLGQGGEKLFF
TGTGGCCTGGGACAGGGGGGTGAAAAACTGTTTTTT
>TRBV4-3|TRBD1|few|TRBJ1-2
CASSQDVGDRHYGYTF
TGCGCCAGCAGCCAAGATGTTGGGGACAGGCACTATGGCTACACCTTC
>TRBV7-9|.|few|TRBJ1-2
CASSATARGYTF
TGTGCCAGCAGCGCGACAGCGCGGGGCTACACCTTC
>TRBV27|TRBD2|.|TRBJ2-7
CASSFGSGVYEQYF
TGTGCCAGCAGTTTCGGGAGCGGGGTGTACGAGCAGTACTTC
>TRBV30|.|.|TRBJ1-3
CAWEADRDAGPGNTIYF
TGTGCCTGGGAAGCTGACCGGGACGCGGGGCCTGGAAACACCATATATTTT
>TRBV5-6|TRBD1|.|TRBJ2-7
CASSPGQGAHWYEQYF
TGTGCCAGCAGCCCGGGACAGGGGGCGCATTGGTACGAGCAGTACTTC
>TRBV29-1|TRBD1|.|TRBJ2-5
CSVLTGAQETQYF
TGCAGCGTCTTGACAGGGGCTCAAGAGACCCAGTACTTC
>TRBV19|.|.|TRBJ2-1
CASSSGLQEEQFF
TGTGCCAGTAGCTCCGGACTCCAAGAGGAGCAGTTCTTC
>TRBV4-1|.|.|TRBJ2-7
CASSQFPGSALRPYEQYF
TGCGCCAGCAGCCAATTCCCGGGTTCGGCTCTTCGGCCCTACGAGCAGTACTTC
>TRBV18|TRBD1|.|TRBJ2-4
CASSIRGTGDNIQYF
TGTGCCAGCTCAATACGCGGGACAGGGGACAACATTCAGTACTTC
>TRBV12-3/TRBV12-4|.|.|TRBJ2-7
CASSFRGDEQYF
TGTGCCAGCAGTTTCAGGGGGGACGAGCAGTACTTC
>TRBV29-1|.|.|TRBJ1-2
CSVDDTNYGYTF
TGCAGCGTTGATGACACTAACTATGGCTACACCTTC
>TRBV4-3|.|.|TRBJ2-5
CASSQDLTGKETQYF
TGCGCCAGCAGCCAGGATCTCACAGGGAAAGAGACCCAGTACTTC
>TRBV6-5|TRBD1|.|TRBJ1-6
CASTTRGAGGSPLHF
TGTGCCAGCACCACGAGGGGGGCAGGGGGTTCACCCCTCCACTTT
>TRBV5-1|.|few|TRBJ2-1
CASSLAGGRLGNEQFF
TGCGCCAGCAGCTTGGCAGGAGGGAGGCTCGGAAATGAGCAGTTCTTC
>TRBV18|.|once|TRBJ1-2
CASSPPRANGYTF
TGTGCCAGCTCACCCCCCCGAGCGAATGGCTACACCTTC
>TRBV19|.|.|TRBJ1-5
CASSTGWGGSNQPQHF
TGTGCCAGTAGTACGGGCTGGGGCGGAAGCAATCAGCCCCAGCATTTT
>TRBV24-1|.|.|TRBJ2-1
CATSDSVRDKYNEQFF
TGTGCCACCAGTGATTCAGTCCGGGACAAGTACAATGAGCAGTTCTTC
>TRBV5-5|.|.|TRBJ1-3
CASSLQHISGNTIYF
TGTGCCAGCAGCTTGCAACATATCTCTGGAAACACCATATATTTT
>TRBV27|TRBD2|once|TRBJ2-3
CASSPLGGGWDTQYF
TGTGCCAGCAGTCCCCTCGGGGGAGGGTGGGATACGCAGTATTTT
>TRBV5-6|.|.|TRBJ1-3
CASSLEWHSGNTIYF
TGTGCCAGCAGCTTGGAGTGGCACTCTGGAAACACCATATATTTT
>TRBV19|.|.|TRBJ1-1
CASLTPNRAEAFF
TGTGCCAGTCTAACACCCAACAGGGCTGAAGCTTTCTTT
>TRBV2|.|.|TRBJ2-5
CASSEARQVETQYF
TGTGCCAGCAGTGAAGCCCGACAGGTAGAGACCCAGTACTTC
>TRBV3-1/TRBV3-2|TRBD2|.|TRBJ2-3
CASSPRSTSGGATDTQYF
TGTGCCAGCAGCCCCCGCTCGACTAGCGGGGGGGCGACAGATACGCAGTATTTT